The next 10 T cell receptor beta chains were all read from a single sample in a study of control samples from healthy donors and cancer patients. Here immunoSEQ multiplex PCR was the method, and the copy in TCRdb shows in-frame clones only, minus some. Of roughly 120,000 clones listed, about 95% are singletons. Sample: blood. These receptors all stem from a young man in good health.

The chain combines TRBV28 with TRBJ1-2, with D unresolved. The length of the CDR3 is 14 residues. The V end lost 6 bases, the J end lost 2 bases, and 13 bases lay between the germline ends. Germline CDR1 is MDHEN and CDR2 is SYDVKM. CDR3 amino acids: CASSPGRANYGYTF. DNA for the CDR3: TGTGCCAGCAGCCCCGGGAGGGCGAACTATGGCTACACCTTC.

This clone has only one observation. In DNA form, the CDR3 reads TGTGCCAGCACTTCGGGGGCGGAGACCCAGTACTTC. Residues: CASTSGAETQYF. The genes are TRBV6-6 and TRBJ2-5; D assignment may be TRBD1 or TRBD2 (6 bases each). The CDR3 is 12 amino acids. Trimming shortened V by 7 bases and J by 5 bases, and 11 bases separated the two germline ends. Germline CDR1 MNHNY, CDR2 SVGAGI (reference sequence).

This clone has only a few counts. The chain employs TRBV6-2 or TRBV6-3 and TRBJ2-7; TRBD2 might be the D (6 bases). V was trimmed by 0 bases and J by 1 base, leaving 10 bases between them. CDR1 and CDR2 from the germline V gene are MNHEY and SVGEGT. The CDR3 length is 15 residues. Here the CDR3 DNA reads TGTGCCAGCAGTTACTCGGGGGACTCTTCCTACGAGCAGTACTTC. This translates into CASSYSGDSSYEQYF.

V is TRBV19 and J is TRBJ2-5; D ambiguous. Deletions cut 8 bases from V and 0 bases from J, with 13 bases between. This CDR3 has 14 residues. Looked up from germline, CDR1 is LNHDA and CDR2 is SQIVND (reference sequence). For the CDR3, the DNA is TGTGCCAGTGCTTCGACAACGAACCAAGAGACCCAGTACTTC. Translated, it gives CASASTTNQETQYF.

The chain employs TRBV28 and TRBJ1-5, with 7 nucleotides matching TRBD1. Germline CDR1 and CDR2: MDHEN and SYDVKM. With 4 bases clipped from V and 5 bases from J, the junction kept 5 bases outside the gene matches. The CDR3 is 14 residues long. CDR3 sequence reads: CASSYSTGYQPQHF. DNA for the CDR3: TGTGCCAGCAGTTATTCGACAGGGTATCAGCCCCAGCATTTT. Together with reference TRBV28 and TRBJ1-5, the CDR3 gives the full variable domain: DVKVTQSSRYLVKRTGEKVFLECVQDMDHENMFWYRQDPGLGLRLIYFSYDVKMKEKGDIPEGYSVSREKKERFSLILESASTNQTSMYLCASSYSTGYQPQHFGDGTRLSIL.

This clone has just one count. The rearrangement joins TRBV6-2 or TRBV6-3 to TRBJ2-3, with D unresolved. The length of the CDR3 is 14 residues. The V end was cut by 2 bases, the J end by 6 bases, with 12 bases between. Per germline, CDR1 MNHEY and CDR2 SVGEGT. The CDR3 sequence is CASSYLDAGDTQYF. CDR3 DNA sequence: TGTGCCAGCAGTTACCTCGACGCTGGGGATACGCAGTATTTT.

This chain links TRBV4-1 with TRBJ2-5, with D perhaps assigned TRBD1 or TRBD2 (5 bases each). This CDR3 spans 16 amino acids. CDR1 and CDR2 from the germline V gene are MGHRA and YSYEKL. Trimming removed 1 base at V and 5 bases at J, with 17 bases between. CDR3 coding DNA: TGCGCCAGCAGCCAAGGGGATGGGACCCAAGCGGAGACCCAGTACTTC. This encodes CASSQGDGTQAETQYF.

The CDR3 region is CAWSAADRDVGKLFF. The CDR3 DNA follows: TGTGCCTGGAGTGCTGCGGACAGGGATGTGGGCAAACTGTTTTTT. The chain couples TRBV30 to TRBJ1-4, with 8 bases lining up with TRBD1. Losses at the gene ends were 1 base for V and 11 bases for J; bases not matched to a gene: 12. This CDR3 is 15 amino acids long. From germline, CDR1 is GTSNPN and CDR2 SVGIG (reference sequence).

This chain links TRBV27 with TRBJ2-5, with a possible D match to TRBD2 (5 bases). Germline V gene sequence: CDR1 MNHEY, CDR2 SMNVEV (reference sequence). The ends were cut back, 5 bases at V and 5 bases at J, with 12 bases in the middle. The CDR3 spans 13 residues. The DNA for the CDR3 is TGTGCCAGCAGTGACCTATGGAGGGAGACCCAGTACTTC. This sequence encodes CASSDLWRETQYF.

The V call is TRBV5-1, the J call TRBJ2-2; possibly TRBD1 for D (6 bases). Trimming stripped 1 base from V and 3 bases from J, with 10 bases between. This CDR3 comprises 15 residues. Germline CDR1 SGHRS, CDR2 YFSETQ. The CDR3 sequence is CASSLSRGYTGELFF. The CDR3 region has the DNA TGCGCCAGCAGCTTGTCAAGGGGGTACACCGGGGAGCTGTTTTTT.